These 5 T cell receptor beta chains share one sample of origin, sequenced in a study of response to subunit inactivated influenza vaccine. TCRdb re-called the RT-PCR reads through MiXCR, storing one row per CDR3 protein. Counted here are some 520,000 distinct CDR3 sequences, 16% occurring once; the ten biggest clones make up less than 4%. The specimen comprised CD4+ T cells sorted from PBMCs, sampled about 23 months after vaccination. These receptors were collected from a man between 50 and 69 years old who received an inactivated influenza vaccine.

This clonotype showed up just a few times. The chain uses TRBV19 and TRBJ1-5; D is possibly TRBD1 (6 bases). The CDR3 extends over 15 amino acids. Per the germline V gene, CDR1 is LNHDA and CDR2 is SQIVND (reference sequence). V lost 7 bases, J lost 0 bases, and 13 bases lay in between. The CDR3 here is CASTRDNYSNQPQHF. CDR3 nucleotide sequence: TGTGCCAGTACCCGGGACAACTATAGCAATCAGCCCCAGCATTTT.

This clonotype was found many times. The V call is TRBV7-9, the J call TRBJ2-5, with D perhaps TRBD1 (6 bases). Between the trimmed V and J ends, which lost 5 bases and 3 bases, there was a span of 19 bases. This CDR3 contains 16 residues. Germline V lookup: CDR1 SEHNR, CDR2 FQNEAQ (reference sequence). CDR3 amino acids: CASSRMGAGEEETQYF. The DNA for the CDR3 is TGTGCCAGCAGCAGGATGGGGGCAGGGGAAGAAGAGACCCAGTACTTC. The variable domain in full, completed from reference TRBV7-9 and TRBJ2-5, reads DTGVSQNPRHKITKRGQNVTFRCDPISEHNRLYWYRQTLGQGPEFLTYFQNEAQLEKSRLLSDRFSAERPKGSFSTLEIQRTEQGDSAMYLCASSRMGAGEEETQYFGPGTRLLVL.

This clonotype appeared many times. The genes are TRBV7-2 and TRBJ2-1, with a weak D call TRBD2 (5 bases). The CDR3 is 15 amino acids. The V gene's germline CDR1 is SGHTA and CDR2 FQGNSA. V lost 4 bases to trimming and J lost 0 bases, with 10 bases between them. The CDR3 nucleotides read TGTGCCAGCAGCTATTTAGCGAGCTCCTACAATGAGCAGTTCTTC. The encoded protein is CASSYLASSYNEQFF.

The CDR3 reads CASSISPPGAVVSAQETQYF. DNA of the CDR3: TGTGCCAGCAGTATTTCCCCCCCGGGAGCTGTCGTCAGCGCCCAAGAGACCCAGTACTTC. V and J are TRBV28 and TRBJ2-5; D is perhaps TRBD2 (6 bases). The V end was cut by 5 bases, the J end by 1 base, with 29 bases between. Germline CDR1 MDHEN, CDR2 SYDVKM. This CDR3 contains 20 residues.

This clonotype was seen a handful of times. CDR3 sequence reads: CASSYGTGGAEAFF. The CDR3 DNA sequence: TGTGCCAGCTCTTACGGGACAGGCGGCGCTGAAGCTTTCTTT. The gene calls are TRBV18 and TRBJ1-1, with TRBD1 identical over 8 bases. The V segment lost 6 bases and the J segment 6 bases; nucleotides outside the gene matches: 9. The V gene's germline CDR1 is KGHSH and CDR2 LQKENI. This CDR3 region has 14 residues. Supplemented by reference TRBV18 and TRBJ1-1, the full variable domain reads NAGVMQNPRHLVRRRGQEARLRCSPMKGHSHVYWYRQLPEEGLKFMVYLQKENIIDESGMPKERFSAEFPKEGPSILRIQQVVRGDSAAYFCASSYGTGGAEAFFGQGTRLTVV.